Shown below are 31 T cell receptor beta chains from a single sample sequenced in a study of OX40 agonist ivuxolimab in advanced cancers. Profiling relied on immunoSEQ multiplex PCR, and the TCRdb table lists in-frame clones only, not all of them. The sample has fewer than 70,000 clones, roughly nine tenths seen once. The specimen was CD4+ or CD8+ T cells sorted from blood, collected in a trial of the OX40 agonist ivuxolimab. The receptors were gathered from an adult with an advanced solid tumor such as melanoma, head and neck, liver or kidney cancer.

This chain links TRBV19 with TRBJ2-6; TRBD2 might be the D (5 bases). Germline CDR1 and CDR2: LNHDA and SQIVND (reference sequence). V lost 5 bases and J 0 bases, leaving 14 bases between the germline ends. The CDR3 runs 17 residues. The CDR3 region has the DNA TGTGCCAGTAGTGCGAGGGTCCTAAGCTCTGGGGCCAACGTCCTGACTTTC. Its protein is CASSARVLSSGANVLTF. The full variable domain, completed using reference TRBV19 and TRBJ2-6, is DGGITQSPKYLFRKEGQNVTLSCEQNLNHDAMYWYRQDPGQGLRLIYYSQIVNDFQKGDIAEGYSVSREKKESFPLTVTSAQKNPTAFYLCASSARVLSSGANVLTFGAGSRLTVL.

This clone turned up a few times. V usage is TRBV5-5 and J usage is TRBJ1-6, with D possibly TRBD1 on 5 matching bases. Germline CDR1 and CDR2: SGHKS and YYEKEE (reference sequence). The CDR3 covers 15 residues. V shed 0 bases and J shed 8 bases, with 12 bases lying between them. The CDR3 DNA is TGTGCCAGCAGCTTGGGAGTAGGGGATGATTCACCCCTCCACTTT. Protein product: CASSLGVGDDSPLHF.

The gene calls are TRBV7-2 and TRBJ2-5; D gene ambiguous. The V end was cut by 4 bases, the J end by 5 bases, with 8 bases between. Per germline, CDR1 SGHTA and CDR2 FQGNSA. The CDR3 has 12 amino acids. CDR3 coding DNA: TGTGCCAGCAGCTCTGGTCTCGAGACCCAGTACTTC. Translating gives CASSSGLETQYF. The full variable domain, rest sourced from reference TRBV7-2 and TRBJ2-5, is GAGVSQSPSNKVTEKGKDVELRCDPISGHTALYWYRQSLGQGLEFLIYFQGNSAPDKSGLPSDRFSAERTGGSVSTLTIQRTQQEDSAVYLCASSSGLETQYFGPGTRLLVL.

The genes are TRBV7-6 and TRBJ2-7; D is perhaps TRBD1 (6 bases). With 3 bases removed from V and 0 bases from J, the gap between germline ends came to 12 bases. Germline V lookup: CDR1 SGHVS, CDR2 FNYEAQ. The CDR3 covers 15 residues. CDR3 nucleotide sequence: TGTGCCAGCAGCTTCGATCAGGGGTTCTCCTACGAGCAGTACTTC. Encoded protein: CASSFDQGFSYEQYF.

The V gene is TRBV11-2, the J gene TRBJ2-7; 8 nucleotides line up with TRBD1. The V and J ends lost 5 bases and 4 bases, in that order; junction bases with no gene match: 4. The CDR3 extends over 13 amino acids. Germline CDR1 reads SGHAT; CDR2 reads FQNNGV. This chain's CDR3 is CASSPDREYEQYF. CDR3 nucleotide sequence: TGTGCCAGCAGCCCGGACAGGGAGTACGAGCAGTACTTC.

V is TRBV7-7 and J is TRBJ1-3; the D gene is possibly TRBD1 (6 bases). Germline CDR1 reads SSHAT; CDR2 reads FNYEAQ (reference sequence). The CDR3 length is 15 residues. V shed 4 bases and J shed 1 base, with 11 bases lying between them. The CDR3 region has the DNA TGTGCCAGCAGCTCCCAGGGGCGTTCTGGAAACACCATATATTTT. Translated: CASSSQGRSGNTIYF.

The rearrangement joins TRBV5-5 to TRBJ2-3; D is tentatively TRBD1 or TRBD2 (6 bases each). This CDR3 region has 15 residues. Germline V CDR1 and CDR2: SGHKS, YYEKEE (reference sequence). The germline V and J ends were trimmed by 2 bases and 0 bases, with 10 bases remaining between them. Here the CDR3 DNA reads TGTGCCAGCAGCTTAGGGGGGATCAGCACAGATACGCAGTATTTT. Translated: CASSLGGISTDTQYF.

The J gene is TRBJ2-7, the V gene TRBV11-3, with D possibly TRBD2 on 7 matching bases. V dropped 0 bases and J dropped 4 bases, with 13 bases sitting between them. Germline values: CDR1 SGHNT, CDR2 YENEEA. This CDR3 has 15 amino acids. The CDR3, as DNA: TGTGCCAGCAGCTTAGATCGGGGGGCTGAATACGAGCAGTACTTC. Translated: CASSLDRGAEYEQYF.

This chain links TRBV29-1 with TRBJ2-7; tentatively, D is TRBD1 (6 bases). Trimming cost V 7 bases and J 6 bases, with 16 bases left between them. CDR1 and CDR2 from the germline V gene are SQVTM and ANQGSEA. This CDR3 comprises 12 residues. This CDR3 is CSANRDRGEQYF. CDR3 DNA: TGCAGCGCGAACAGGGATCGGGGCGAGCAGTACTTC.

In this sample, this clone turned up once. The J gene is TRBJ1-5, the V gene TRBV29-1; unclear D gene. Deletions cut 4 bases from V and 4 bases from J, with 5 bases between. CDR3 length: 11 residues. The germline V gene encodes CDR1 SQVTM and CDR2 ANQGSEA. The CDR3 region has the DNA TGCAGCGTTGGCGGGAATCAGCCCCAGCATTTT. This translates into CSVGGNQPQHF.

V and J are TRBV6-5 and TRBJ2-7; TRBD1 is a possible D gene (6 bases). The V gene lost 5 bases and the J gene lost 2 bases, with 16 bases spanning the gap. This CDR3 region has 15 residues. Germline lookup yields CDR1 MNHEY and CDR2 SVGAGI. CDR3: CASSLSRRGAYEQYF. The DNA for the CDR3 is TGTGCCAGCAGTCTCTCCCGCAGGGGTGCCTACGAGCAGTACTTC.

The chain has TRBV4-1 and TRBJ2-3; 9 bases are shared with TRBD2. The CDR3 covers 15 residues. J gave up 3 bases and V 6 bases, and 7 bases lay outside the gene matches. CDR1 is MGHRA, CDR2 YSYEKL, per germline. The CDR3 here is CASRQSSGDTDTQYF. The CDR3, as DNA: TGCGCCAGCAGACAGTCTAGCGGGGATACAGATACGCAGTATTTT.

This sequence joins TRBV7-2 and TRBJ1-5; D remains ambiguous. The CDR3 totals 13 residues. Germline CDR1 is SGHTA and CDR2 is FQGNSA. V lost 6 bases and J 5 bases, leaving 11 bases between the germline ends. CDR3 loop: CASRRESHQPQHF. The CDR3, as DNA: TGTGCCAGCAGGAGGGAGAGCCATCAGCCCCAGCATTTT.

This clone occurred once. The genes are TRBV7-8 and TRBJ1-1, with TRBD1 identical over 7 bases. CDR1 SGHVS and CDR2 FQNEAQ come from the germline V gene. The V segment lost 1 base and the J segment 6 bases; nucleotides outside the gene matches: 11. CDR3 length: 16 amino acids. Written as DNA, the CDR3 is TGTGCCAGCAGCTTAGACCTACAGGGGAATCGGGCTGAAGCTTTCTTT. Protein: CASSLDLQGNRAEAFF.

The chain has TRBV19 and TRBJ1-5, with D uncertain. The CDR3 consists of 12 residues. Trimming removed 4 bases at V and 4 bases at J, with 5 bases between. CDR1 is LNHDA and CDR2 is SQIVND in the germline V gene (reference sequence). The CDR3 DNA reads as TGTGCCAGTAGTAAGTGGAATCAGCCCCAGCATTTT. Its translation: CASSKWNQPQHF. Drawing the rest from reference TRBV19 and TRBJ1-5, the complete variable domain is DGGITQSPKYLFRKEGQNVTLSCEQNLNHDAMYWYRQDPGQGLRLIYYSQIVNDFQKGDIAEGYSVSREKKESFPLTVTSAQKNPTAFYLCASSKWNQPQHFGDGTRLSIL.

The J gene is TRBJ2-3, the V gene TRBV4-1; D not resolved. There are 16 residues in the CDR3. V shed 0 bases and J shed 5 bases, with 15 bases lying between them. Germline CDR1 and CDR2: MGHRA and YSYEKL. Written as DNA, the CDR3 is TGCGCCAGCAGCCAAGATTTTGGGTCCCCTGGAGATACGCAGTATTTT. It is translated as CASSQDFGSPGDTQYF.

The chain carries TRBV19 and TRBJ1-4; D gene uncertain. V was clipped by 3 bases and J by 10 bases, with 12 bases between them. This CDR3 spans 13 amino acids. Looked up from germline, CDR1 is LNHDA and CDR2 is SQIVND (reference sequence). DNA for the CDR3: TGTGCCAGTAGTATCGCCGGGTACGGAAAACTGTTTTTT. It yields the protein CASSIAGYGKLFF.

The genes are TRBV11-3 and TRBJ2-1; the D is unclear. The germline gives CDR1 SGHNT, CDR2 YENEEA. The CDR3 has 13 residues. V was trimmed by 5 bases and J by 15 bases, leaving 20 bases between them. Here the CDR3 DNA reads TGTGCCAGCAGCCTCCGCGAAGGAGCCCGTATGTTCTTC. Translated: CASSLREGARMFF.

As regards this clone: A junction end diverges from the germline sequence, so it may reflect a read error. V usage is TRBV19 and J usage is TRBJ1-5; perhaps TRBD1 as D (6 bases). CDR3 length: 15 residues. Germline assignment: CDR1 LNHDA and CDR2 SQIVND (reference sequence). The CDR3 region has the DNA TGTGCCAGTAGTTTTTTGACAGGAGGCAACCAGCCCCAGCATTTT. The encoded protein is CASSFLTGGNQPQHF.

The J gene is TRBJ1-6, the V gene TRBV2; 7 bases map to TRBD1. This CDR3 has 15 residues. V shed 3 bases and J 11 bases; nucleotides not matched to a gene: 10. The germline gives CDR1 SNHLY, CDR2 FYNNEI. The CDR3 DNA follows: TGTGCCAGCAGTGATCTTGGGCAGGGGGAAGCACCCCTCCACTTT. Translation gives CASSDLGQGEAPLHF.

The chain uses TRBV7-6 and TRBJ1-4; 7 positions match TRBD1. Germline V gene lookup returns CDR1 SGHVS and CDR2 FNYEAQ. The CDR3 has 15 amino acids. Trimming cost V 5 bases and J 2 bases; bases outside gene matches: 5. CDR3 residues: CASSRQGPTNEKLFF. CDR3 in DNA: TGTGCCAGCAGCCGACAGGGCCCCACTAATGAAAAACTGTTTTTT.

Concerning this clone itself: A junction end diverges from the germline sequence, so it may reflect a read error. The V call is TRBV9, the J call TRBJ1-1; TRBD1 aligns across 8 bases. The CDR3 has 14 residues. Germline CDR1 and CDR2: SGDLS and YYNGEE. The DNA for the CDR3 is TGTGCCAGCAGCGCGAACAGGGGGAACCCTGAAGCTTTCTTT. Its translation: CASSANRGNPEAFF.

The chain couples TRBV27 to TRBJ2-7, with 10 bases aligning to TRBD1. There are 14 residues in the CDR3. Germline CDR1 MNHEY, CDR2 SMNVEV (reference sequence). V was pared by 3 bases and J by 6 bases, with 5 bases of the junction left unmatched. In nucleotides, the CDR3 is TGTGCCAGCAGTTTCCGGGACAGGGGAGGCGAGCAGTACTTC. It codes for CASSFRDRGGEQYF.

CDR3 nucleotide sequence: TGTGCCTGGAGCCTTTTCTGGGGACCTGGGCAAGAGACCCAGTACTTC. Protein sequence: CAWSLFWGPGQETQYF. This chain uses TRBV30 with TRBJ2-5; D assignment may be TRBD1 or TRBD2 (5 bases each). Looked up from germline, CDR1 is GTSNPN and CDR2 is SVGIG (reference sequence). The V end was cut by 3 bases, the J end by 2 bases, with 19 bases between. The CDR3 extends over 16 amino acids. The full variable domain, rest sourced from reference TRBV30 and TRBJ2-5, is SQTIHQWPATLVQPVGSPLSLECTVEGTSNPNLYWYRQAAGRGLQLLFYSVGIGQISSEVPQNLSASRPQDRQFILSSKKLLLSDSGFYLCAWSLFWGPGQETQYFGPGTRLLVL.

The chain carries TRBV28 and TRBJ1-5; no definite D call. Germline CDR1 and CDR2: MDHEN and SYDVKM. V was trimmed by 6 bases and J by 5 bases, leaving 14 bases between them. This CDR3 is built from 14 residues. The CDR3 reads CASRPGPADQPQHF. CDR3 nucleotides: TGTGCCAGCAGGCCTGGGCCCGCGGATCAGCCCCAGCATTTT.

The chain links TRBV4-3 to TRBJ1-6; 7 bases line up with TRBD1. The germline V gene has CDR1 LGHNA and CDR2 YSLEER. Germline trimming cut 1 base from V and 7 bases from J; bases unmatched to any gene: 7. CDR3 length: 16 amino acids. The CDR3: CASSQVGTAFNSPLHF. DNA for the CDR3: TGCGCCAGCAGCCAAGTTGGGACAGCCTTCAATTCACCCCTCCACTTT.

This chain joins TRBV11-3 and TRBJ1-5; D not resolved. The V end was cut by 4 bases, the J end by 6 bases, with 10 bases between. The germline V gene has CDR1 SGHNT and CDR2 YENEEA. This CDR3 is built from 13 residues. The CDR3 coding sequence is TGTGCCAGCAGCTGGCTCCCGGGTCAGCCCCAGCATTTT. Residues: CASSWLPGQPQHF.

V and J are TRBV6-5 and TRBJ2-1; no clear D gene. Germline CDR1 MNHEY, CDR2 SVGAGI. V shed 2 bases and J shed 2 bases, with 13 bases lying between them. CDR3 length: 16 amino acids. The CDR3 region has the DNA TGTGCCAGCAGTTACGGTATGGTAGGCGCCTACAATGAGCAGTTCTTC. Its translation is CASSYGMVGAYNEQFF.

The CDR3 nucleotides are TGTGCCAGCAGCGCCCAAGTTGGTGCCATGAACACTGAAGCTTTCTTT. As protein: CASSAQVGAMNTEAFF. The chain links TRBV9 to TRBJ1-1; D not certain. Trimming pared 3 bases from V and 0 bases from J, leaving 15 bases between. The CDR3 totals 16 residues. Germline assignment: CDR1 SGDLS and CDR2 YYNGEE.

The V gene is TRBV4-3, the J gene TRBJ1-5; D ambiguous. CDR1 is LGHNA and CDR2 is YSLEER in the germline V gene. Trimming took off 1 base at V and 5 bases at J, with 6 bases between the two ends. This CDR3 has 13 amino acids. CDR3 nucleotide sequence: TGCGCCAGCAGCCAAGTGATAGATCAGCCCCAGCATTTT. Its protein is CASSQVIDQPQHF.

This rearrangement joins TRBV11-2 to TRBJ2-5; a possible D gene is TRBD1 (5 bases). The CDR3 has 15 residues. Looked up from germline, CDR1 is SGHAT and CDR2 is FQNNGV. V dropped 4 bases and J dropped 4 bases, with 16 bases sitting between them. The CDR3 nucleotides are TGTGCCAGCAGCTCCCTTCATCTTAGGGGAGAGACCCAGTACTTC. It is translated as CASSSLHLRGETQYF. Full variable domain (remainder filled in from reference TRBV11-2 and TRBJ2-5): EAGVAQSPRYKIIEKRQSVAFWCNPISGHATLYWYQQILGQGPKLLIQFQNNGVVDDSQLPKDRFSAERLKGVDSTLKIQPAKLEDSAVYLCASSSLHLRGETQYFGPGTRLLVL.